This T cell receptor (beta chain) was identified in a study of blood T cell repertoires in COVID-19. Study overall: The United States, Italy and Spain supplied acute and convalescent COVID-19 samples. Nucleic acid was either cDNA or gDNA, and it came from T cells, B-cell-depleted T cells, or PBMCs.

Seattle patients were enrolled during active infection and followed longitudinally. V shed 8 bases and J shed 4 bases, with 9 bases lying between them. This CDR3 is 12 amino acids long. Per the germline V gene, CDR1 is LGHDT and CDR2 is YNNKEL (reference sequence). Per the original data handling: Nucleated cell counts were estimated from reference gene primer amplification. Generated by immunoSEQ multiplex PCR, the TCRdb table keeps only in-frame clones and is missing some. Clone size and the V and J calls come from that table; the DNA yielded D and trimming. The sample carries around 400,000 clones, 87% recorded once.

The genes are TRBV3-1 (or the pseudogene TRBV3-2) and TRBJ1-5, with D possibly being TRBD1 (6 bases). Sequences were obtained from peripheral blood. The clonotype was recovered from a woman in her thirties with COVID-19, enrolled during active disease. Here the CDR3 DNA reads TGTGCCAGCGGGACAAGGAATCAGCCCCAGCATTTT. This codes for CASGTRNQPQHF.